These 12 T cell receptor beta chains came from one sample sequenced in a study of T cell responses to AZD1222 COVID-19 vaccine. Produced via immunoSEQ multiplex PCR; TCRdb's table is partial and in-frame only. Seen here are 55,000 to 85,000 clones, 84% observed once, and the top ten hold over 7.5%. This specimen was peripheral blood, taken on day 0 of AZD1222 vaccination. The receptors derive from an adult in good health.

A few counts support this clone. This rearrangement joins TRBV30 to TRBJ2-1, with a tentative D call TRBD2 (5 bases). V lost 2 bases and J lost 7, with 9 bases in between. Germline loops: CDR1 GTSNPN, CDR2 SVGIG (reference sequence). The CDR3 sequence is 12 residues long. CDR3 protein: CAWSIEGNEQFF. The CDR3 DNA is TGTGCCTGGAGTATAGAGGGAAATGAGCAGTTCTTC.

This chain uses TRBV28 with TRBJ1-2; D is ambiguous. The CDR3 loop spans 12 amino acids. CDR1 and CDR2 from the germline V gene are MDHEN and SYDVKM. With 8 bases removed from V and 5 bases from J, the gap between germline ends came to 12 bases. The CDR3 reads CASVGSKYGYTF. The CDR3 DNA is TGTGCCAGCGTAGGGTCAAAGTATGGCTACACCTTC.

The chain combines TRBV6-5 with TRBJ2-2; D possibly matches TRBD1 or TRBD2 (5 bases each). V was pared by 4 bases and J by 4 bases, with 13 bases between. The length of the CDR3 is 15 residues. Germline lookup yields CDR1 MNHEY and CDR2 SVGAGI. In DNA, the CDR3 is TGTGCCAGCAGTTCCTCTCCCGGGGCCACCGGGGAGCTGTTTTTT. Amino acids: CASSSSPGATGELFF.

V and J are TRBV6-2 or TRBV6-3 and TRBJ2-7, with TRBD1 identical over 9 bases. Trimming at V came to 2 bases and at J to 2 bases, leaving 7 bases not matched to a gene. From germline, CDR1 is MNHEY and CDR2 SVGEGT. CDR3 length equals 16 residues. DNA of the CDR3: TGTGCCAGCAGTTACCCTAAGGGACAGGGCCCCTACGAGCAGTACTTC. Its protein is CASSYPKGQGPYEQYF.

This clone occurred a few times. The chain joins TRBV3-1 (or the pseudogene TRBV3-2) to TRBJ2-5; 13 bases map to TRBD2. The germline gives CDR1 LGHDT, CDR2 YNNKEL (reference sequence). V lost 4 bases, J lost 4 bases, and 6 bases stayed unmatched. The CDR3 is 16 amino acids. In DNA, the CDR3 is TGTGCCAGCAGCCGGGGACTAGCGGGGTTGGGAGAGACCCAGTACTTC. This translates into CASSRGLAGLGETQYF.

V usage is TRBV5-1 and J usage is TRBJ1-6, with 10 bases matching TRBD1. CDR3 length equals 14 residues. J lost 9 bases, V lost 4 bases, and 4 bases had no gene match. The germline V gene has CDR1 SGHRS and CDR2 YFSETQ. The DNA for the CDR3 is TGCGCCAGCAGCGCGGACAGGGGGAGTTCACCCCTCCACTTT. It specifies CASSADRGSSPLHF.

This sequence joins TRBV11-2 and TRBJ2-7; 8 bases map to TRBD2. The trim removed 4 bases at V and 2 bases at J, leaving 7 bases unmatched. The CDR3 spans 15 residues. Germline-derived CDR1 and CDR2 are SGHAT and FQNNGV. The CDR3 nucleotides are TGTGCCAGCAGCTCGTCCAGCGGGGGAACCTACGAGCAGTACTTC. This encodes CASSSSSGGTYEQYF.

A few counts support this clone. This rearrangement joins TRBV3-1 (or the pseudogene TRBV3-2) to TRBJ2-7; D is unresolved. Trimming removed 0 bases from V and 3 bases from J, with 9 bases in between. The CDR3 extends over 14 amino acids. The V gene's germline CDR1 is LGHDT and CDR2 YNNKEL (reference sequence). The CDR3 loop is CASSQDPGFYEQYF. The CDR3 region has the DNA TGTGCCAGCAGCCAAGATCCGGGTTTCTACGAGCAGTACTTC.

This clone was seen once. V gene TRBV11-2 combines with J gene TRBJ2-1; 7 bases line up with TRBD1. The ends lost 5 bases at V and 1 base at J; junction bases unmatched: 11. This CDR3 is 17 amino acids long. Germline loops: CDR1 SGHAT, CDR2 FQNNGV. The CDR3 sequence: CASSQGQYLWSYNEQFF. The CDR3 nucleotides read TGTGCCAGCAGCCAGGGACAGTACCTTTGGTCCTACAATGAGCAGTTCTTC.

V usage is TRBV3-1 (or the pseudogene TRBV3-2) and J usage is TRBJ2-1; 12 bases are shared with TRBD2. Looked up from germline, CDR1 is LGHDT and CDR2 is YNNKEL (reference sequence). This CDR3 spans 14 amino acids. Trimming at V came to 4 bases and at J to 11 bases, leaving 6 bases not matched to a gene. CDR3 region: CASSPTSGGSQQFF. CDR3 nucleotides: TGTGCCAGCAGCCCCACTAGCGGGGGGTCGCAGCAGTTCTTC.

The V and J genes are TRBV7-3 and TRBJ1-1, with 9 positions matching TRBD1. V dropped 4 bases and J dropped 4; count of bases not matched to a gene: 10. Germline CDR1 reads SGHTA; CDR2 reads FQGTGA. The CDR3 spans 16 residues. The CDR3 DNA reads as TGTGCCAGCAGCTCTACAGGGGGCGCTTCTCCCACTGAAGCTTTCTTT. This translates into CASSSTGGASPTEAFF.

This clone showed up just a few times. The chain employs TRBV7-2 and TRBJ1-2, with 7 positions matching TRBD1. The CDR3 covers 14 residues. J gave up 9 bases and V 3 bases, and 10 bases lay outside the gene matches. Germline V lookup: CDR1 SGHTA, CDR2 FQGNSA. The CDR3 reads CASSLARGSYSYTF. The CDR3 DNA is TGTGCCAGCAGCTTGGCCAGGGGGTCATATAGCTACACCTTC.